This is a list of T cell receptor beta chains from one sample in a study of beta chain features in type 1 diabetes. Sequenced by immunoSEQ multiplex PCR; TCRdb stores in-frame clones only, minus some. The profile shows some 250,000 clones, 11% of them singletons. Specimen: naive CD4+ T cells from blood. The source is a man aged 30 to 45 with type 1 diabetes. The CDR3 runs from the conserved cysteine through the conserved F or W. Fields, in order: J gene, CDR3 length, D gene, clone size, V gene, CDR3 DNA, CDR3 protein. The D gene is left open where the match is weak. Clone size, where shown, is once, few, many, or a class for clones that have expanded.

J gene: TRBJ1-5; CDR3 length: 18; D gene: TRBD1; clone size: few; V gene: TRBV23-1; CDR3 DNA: TGCGCCAGCAGACCTAGTATTCGGACAGGGAGTCGCAATCAGCCCCAGCATTTT; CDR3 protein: CASRPSIRTGSRNQPQHF
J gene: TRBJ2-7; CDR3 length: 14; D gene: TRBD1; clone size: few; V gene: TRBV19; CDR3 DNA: TGTGCCAGTAGTATCGGACAGGGGGTCGACGAGCAGTACTTC; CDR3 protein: CASSIGQGVDEQYF
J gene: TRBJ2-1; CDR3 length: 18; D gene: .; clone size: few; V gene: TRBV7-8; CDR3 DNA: TGTGCCAGCAGCCCCGCCGGAGTGCGGCGAAGCTCCTACAATGAGCAGTTCTTC; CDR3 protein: CASSPAGVRRSSYNEQFF
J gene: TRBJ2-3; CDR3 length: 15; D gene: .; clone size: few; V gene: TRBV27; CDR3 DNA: TGTGCCAGCAGTGGGGGGACGTACAGCACAGATACGCAGTATTTT; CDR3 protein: CASSGGTYSTDTQYF
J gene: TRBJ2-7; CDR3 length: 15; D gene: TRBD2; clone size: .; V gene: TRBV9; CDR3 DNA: TGTGCCAGCAGCACCAGCGGGGGTGGATCCTACGAGCAGTACTTC; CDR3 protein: CASSTSGGGSYEQYF
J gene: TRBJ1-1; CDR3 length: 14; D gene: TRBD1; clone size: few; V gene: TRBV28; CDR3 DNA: TGTGCCAGCAGTCCGGGGACAGGGGGCACTGAAGCTTTCTTT; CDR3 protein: CASSPGTGGTEAFF
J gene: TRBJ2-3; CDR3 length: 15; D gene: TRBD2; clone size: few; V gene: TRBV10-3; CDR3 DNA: TGTGCCATCAGTGAGCCTAGCGGAGGCACAGATACGCAGTATTTT; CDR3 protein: CAISEPSGGTDTQYF
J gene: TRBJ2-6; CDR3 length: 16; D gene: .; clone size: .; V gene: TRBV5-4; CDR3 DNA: TGTGCCAGCAGCCGAGATCAGGACTCTGGGGCCAACGTCCTGACTTTC; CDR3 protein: CASSRDQDSGANVLTF
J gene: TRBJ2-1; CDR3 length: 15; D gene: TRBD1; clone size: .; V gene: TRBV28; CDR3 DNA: TGTGCCAGCAGGCCATCAGGGGGCGCGGTCAATGAGCAGTTCTTC; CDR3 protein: CASRPSGGAVNEQFF
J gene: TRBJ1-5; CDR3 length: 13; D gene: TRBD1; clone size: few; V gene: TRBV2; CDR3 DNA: TGTGCCAGCGCCGGGACAGGGCACCAGCCCCAGCATTTT; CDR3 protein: CASAGTGHQPQHF
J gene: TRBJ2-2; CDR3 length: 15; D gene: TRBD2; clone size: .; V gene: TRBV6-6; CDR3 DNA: TGTGCCAGCAGACCAAGCGGGGGTGACACCGGGGAGCTGTTTTTT; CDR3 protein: CASRPSGGDTGELFF
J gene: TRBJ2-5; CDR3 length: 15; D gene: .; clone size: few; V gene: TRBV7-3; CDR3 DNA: TGTGCCAGCAGCCCCTACCCAGGACACCTAGAGACCCAGTACTTC; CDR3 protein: CASSPYPGHLETQYF
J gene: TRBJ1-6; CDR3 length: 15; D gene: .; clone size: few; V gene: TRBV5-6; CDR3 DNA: TGTGCCAGCAGTTTCCTCGGGACTCAAAATTCACCCCTCCACTTT; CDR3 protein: CASSFLGTQNSPLHF
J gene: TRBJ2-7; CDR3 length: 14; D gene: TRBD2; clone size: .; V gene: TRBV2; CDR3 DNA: TGTGCCAGCAGGGAAAGGGGACTAGCGAGGGAGCAGTACTTC; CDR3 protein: CASRERGLAREQYF
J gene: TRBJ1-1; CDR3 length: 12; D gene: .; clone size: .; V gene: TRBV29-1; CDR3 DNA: TGCAGCGTGGCCTTTAAGAACACTGAAGCTTTCTTT; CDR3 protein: CSVAFKNTEAFF
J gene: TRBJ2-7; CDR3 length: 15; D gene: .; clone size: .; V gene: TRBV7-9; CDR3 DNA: TGTGCCAGCAGCCAATCCGGGACAAGAGCCTACGAGCAGTACTTC; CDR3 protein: CASSQSGTRAYEQYF
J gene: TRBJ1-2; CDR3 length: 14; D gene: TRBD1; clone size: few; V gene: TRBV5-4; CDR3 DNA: TGTGCCAGCAGGCCTACAGGGGGGAACTATGGCTACACCTTC; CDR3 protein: CASRPTGGNYGYTF
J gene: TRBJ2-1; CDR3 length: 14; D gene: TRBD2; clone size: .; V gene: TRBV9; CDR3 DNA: TGTGCCAGCAGCGTAGGCCTAGCGGACAATGAGCAGTTCTTC; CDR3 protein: CASSVGLADNEQFF
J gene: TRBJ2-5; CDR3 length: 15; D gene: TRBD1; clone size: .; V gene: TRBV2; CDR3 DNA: TGTGCCAGCAGACTGACAGGGGACACATTAGAGACCCAGTACTTC; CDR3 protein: CASRLTGDTLETQYF
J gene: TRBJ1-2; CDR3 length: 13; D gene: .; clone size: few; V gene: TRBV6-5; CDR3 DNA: TGTGCCAGCAGTTACACGGAGAACTATGGCTACACCTTC; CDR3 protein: CASSYTENYGYTF
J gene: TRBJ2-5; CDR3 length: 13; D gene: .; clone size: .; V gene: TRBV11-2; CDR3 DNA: TGTGCCAGCAGCTCCCGTTCGCAAGAGACCCAGTACTTC; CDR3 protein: CASSSRSQETQYF
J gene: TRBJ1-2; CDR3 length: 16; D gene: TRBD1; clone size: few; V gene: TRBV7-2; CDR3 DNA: TGTGCCAGCAGCTTAGGGTCCTGGACAGGGAACTATGGCTACACCTTC; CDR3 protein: CASSLGSWTGNYGYTF
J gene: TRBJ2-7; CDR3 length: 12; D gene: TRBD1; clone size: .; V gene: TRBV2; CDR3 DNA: TGTGCCAGCAGTGGGACAGGGTTCGAGCAGTACTTC; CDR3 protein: CASSGTGFEQYF
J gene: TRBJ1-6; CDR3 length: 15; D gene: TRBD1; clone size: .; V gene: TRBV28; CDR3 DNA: TGTGCCAGCAGTTTGCCGGACAGGTTGAATTCACCCCTCCACTTT; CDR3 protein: CASSLPDRLNSPLHF
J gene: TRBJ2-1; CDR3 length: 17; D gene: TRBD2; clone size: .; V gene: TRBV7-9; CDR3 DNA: TGTGCCAGCAGACCTCCGGGAGCGGGGGACCTTGCGAATGAGCAGTTCTTC; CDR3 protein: CASRPPGAGDLANEQFF
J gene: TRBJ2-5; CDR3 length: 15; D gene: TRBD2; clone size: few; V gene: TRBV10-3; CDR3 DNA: TGTGCCATCAGTGATGGGATATCGGGAGGGGAGACCCAGTACTTC; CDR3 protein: CAISDGISGGETQYF
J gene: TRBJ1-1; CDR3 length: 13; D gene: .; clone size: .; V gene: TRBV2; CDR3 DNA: TGTGCCAGCAGGGCCCGGGGGGGCGCTGAAGCTTTCTTT; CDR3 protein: CASRARGGAEAFF
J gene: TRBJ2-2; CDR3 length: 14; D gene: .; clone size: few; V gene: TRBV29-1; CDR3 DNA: TGCAGCGCCAGGGGCTTCTTGAACACCGGGGAGCTGTTTTTT; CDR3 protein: CSARGFLNTGELFF
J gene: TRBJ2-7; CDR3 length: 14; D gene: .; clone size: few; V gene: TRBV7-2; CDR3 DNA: TGTGCCAGCAGCTTAGGTCCAGGGCCCTACGAGCAGTACTTC; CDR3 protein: CASSLGPGPYEQYF
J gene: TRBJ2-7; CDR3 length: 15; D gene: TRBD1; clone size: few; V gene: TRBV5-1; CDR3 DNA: TGCGCCAGCAGCTTGTCCGGGACAGCATCCTACGAGCAGTACTTC; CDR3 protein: CASSLSGTASYEQYF
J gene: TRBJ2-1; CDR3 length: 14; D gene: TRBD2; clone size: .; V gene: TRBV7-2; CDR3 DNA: TGTGCCAGCAGCTTAAGACTAGCGTCCAATGAGCAGTTCTTC; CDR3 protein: CASSLRLASNEQFF
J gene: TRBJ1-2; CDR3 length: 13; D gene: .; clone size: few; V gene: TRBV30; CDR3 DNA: TGTGCTGCGCCGGGAACAGGGTCCTATGGCTACACCTTC; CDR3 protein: CAAPGTGSYGYTF
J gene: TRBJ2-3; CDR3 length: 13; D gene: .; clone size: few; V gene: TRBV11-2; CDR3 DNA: TGTGCCAGCAGCTCAGGGGGCACAGATACGCAGTATTTT; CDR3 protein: CASSSGGTDTQYF
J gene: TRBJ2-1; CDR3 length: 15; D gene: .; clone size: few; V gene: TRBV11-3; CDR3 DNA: TGTGCCAGCAGTCGGGGGGCAGCATCCTACAATGAGCAGTTCTTC; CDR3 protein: CASSRGAASYNEQFF
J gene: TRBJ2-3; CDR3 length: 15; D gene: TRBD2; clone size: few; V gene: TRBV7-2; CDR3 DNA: TGTGCCAGCAGCGCGACTAGCGGGAGGGTGGATACGCAGTATTTT; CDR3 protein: CASSATSGRVDTQYF
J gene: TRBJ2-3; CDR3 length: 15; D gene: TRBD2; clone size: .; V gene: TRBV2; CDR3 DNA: TGTGCCAGCAGTGTCCCGGGGGGACGCACAGATACGCAGTATTTT; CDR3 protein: CASSVPGGRTDTQYF